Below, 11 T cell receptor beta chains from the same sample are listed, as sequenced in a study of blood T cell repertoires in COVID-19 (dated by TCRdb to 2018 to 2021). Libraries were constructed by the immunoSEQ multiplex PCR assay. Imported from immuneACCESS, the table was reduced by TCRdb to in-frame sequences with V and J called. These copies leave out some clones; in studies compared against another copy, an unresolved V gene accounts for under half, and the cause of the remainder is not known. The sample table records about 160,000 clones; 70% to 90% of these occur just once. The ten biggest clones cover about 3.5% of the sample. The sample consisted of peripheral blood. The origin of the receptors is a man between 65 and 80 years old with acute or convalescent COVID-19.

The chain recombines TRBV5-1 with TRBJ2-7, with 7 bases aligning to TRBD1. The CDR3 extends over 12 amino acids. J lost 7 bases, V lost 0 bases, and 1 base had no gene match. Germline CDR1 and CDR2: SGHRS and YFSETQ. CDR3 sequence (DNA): TGCGCCAGCAGCTTGGCGGGACAGGAGCAGTACTTC. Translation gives CASSLAGQEQYF.

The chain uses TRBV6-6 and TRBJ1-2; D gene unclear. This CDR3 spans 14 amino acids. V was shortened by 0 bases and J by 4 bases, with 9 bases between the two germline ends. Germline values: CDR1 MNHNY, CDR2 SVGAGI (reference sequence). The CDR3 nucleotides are TGTGCCAGCAGTTACTCAGAGGACTCCTATGGCTACACCTTC. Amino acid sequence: CASSYSEDSYGYTF.

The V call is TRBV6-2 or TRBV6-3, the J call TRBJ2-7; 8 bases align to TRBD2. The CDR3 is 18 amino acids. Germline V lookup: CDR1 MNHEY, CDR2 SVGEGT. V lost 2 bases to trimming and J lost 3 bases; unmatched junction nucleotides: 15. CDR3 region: CASSYRSLADPYRYEQYF. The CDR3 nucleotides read TGTGCCAGCAGTTACCGTTCACTAGCGGACCCTTATCGCTACGAGCAGTACTTC.

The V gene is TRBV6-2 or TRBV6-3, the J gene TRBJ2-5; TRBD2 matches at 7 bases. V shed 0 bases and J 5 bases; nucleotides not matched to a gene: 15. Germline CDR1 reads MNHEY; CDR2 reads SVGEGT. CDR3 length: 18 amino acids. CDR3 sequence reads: CASSYSRTRVGDRETQYF. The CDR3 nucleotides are TGTGCCAGCAGTTACTCTCGGACTAGGGTTGGGGATAGGGAGACCCAGTACTTC.

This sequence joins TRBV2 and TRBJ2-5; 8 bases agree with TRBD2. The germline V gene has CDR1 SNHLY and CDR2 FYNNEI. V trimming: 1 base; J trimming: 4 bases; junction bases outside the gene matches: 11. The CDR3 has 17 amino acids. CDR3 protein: CASSEERAGGGGETQYF. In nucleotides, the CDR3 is TGTGCCAGCAGTGAAGAGAGGGCGGGAGGAGGTGGAGAGACCCAGTACTTC.

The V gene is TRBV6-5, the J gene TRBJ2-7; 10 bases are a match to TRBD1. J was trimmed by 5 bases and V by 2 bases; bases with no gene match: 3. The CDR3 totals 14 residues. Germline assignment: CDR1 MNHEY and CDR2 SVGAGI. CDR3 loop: CASSYAGTGDEQYF. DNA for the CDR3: TGTGCCAGCAGTTACGCCGGGACAGGGGACGAGCAGTACTTC.

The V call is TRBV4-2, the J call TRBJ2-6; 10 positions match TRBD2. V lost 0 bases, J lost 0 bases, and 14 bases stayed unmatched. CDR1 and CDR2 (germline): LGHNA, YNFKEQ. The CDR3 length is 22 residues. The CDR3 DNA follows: TGTGCCAGCAGCCAAGATAAACCGGGACGACTAGCGGGTCTCTCTGGGGCCAACGTCCTGACTTTC. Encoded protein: CASSQDKPGRLAGLSGANVLTF.

CDR3 sequence: CASSQEYPGSSYEQYF. The CDR3, as DNA: TGCGCCAGCAGCCAAGAATACCCCGGGAGCTCCTACGAGCAGTACTTC. The chain carries TRBV4-1 and TRBJ2-7; perhaps TRBD2 as D (6 bases). The CDR3 has 16 residues. V shed 0 bases and J shed 0 bases, with 12 bases lying between them. CDR1 and CDR2 from the germline V gene are MGHRA and YSYEKL.

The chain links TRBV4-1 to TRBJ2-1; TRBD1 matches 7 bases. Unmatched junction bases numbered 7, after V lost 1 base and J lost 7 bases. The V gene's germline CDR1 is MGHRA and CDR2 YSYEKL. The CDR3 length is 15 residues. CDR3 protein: CASSQGRDSLNEQFF. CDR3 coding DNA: TGCGCCAGCAGCCAAGGCCGGGACAGCTTAAATGAGCAGTTCTTC.

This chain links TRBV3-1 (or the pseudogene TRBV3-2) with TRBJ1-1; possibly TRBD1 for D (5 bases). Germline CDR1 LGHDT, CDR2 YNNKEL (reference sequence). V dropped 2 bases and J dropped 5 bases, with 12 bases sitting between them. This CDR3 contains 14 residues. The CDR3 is CASSQFQGTTEAFF. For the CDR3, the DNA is TGTGCCAGCAGCCAATTTCAGGGCACAACTGAAGCTTTCTTT.

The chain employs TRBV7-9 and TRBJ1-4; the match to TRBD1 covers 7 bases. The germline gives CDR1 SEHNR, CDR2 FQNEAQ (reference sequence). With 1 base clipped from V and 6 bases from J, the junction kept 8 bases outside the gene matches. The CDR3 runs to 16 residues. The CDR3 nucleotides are TGTGCCAGCAGCTTAGGGCGTAAGGGGGCGGATGAAAAACTGTTTTTT. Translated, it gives CASSLGRKGADEKLFF.